This entry concerns a single T cell receptor (beta chain). Its antigen is as yet unknown. Sequence at one end of the junction differs from germline and may be a read error. Using a constant-region primer together with ProtoScript II reverse transcriptase, TCR beta cDNA was made from around 500 ng of total RNA. Library construction for TCR beta comprised three nested multiplex PCR rounds performed with slightly modified ARM-PCR. The first two PCR rounds used TRBV1-TRBV30 forward primers with a C-beta reverse primer, about 10 cycles each. TCRdb independently ran MiXCR on the multiplex PCR reads; one entry per CDR3 protein. Found here are some 110,000 distinct CDR3 sequences, roughly four fifths of them singletons; the top ten hold about 20%. From approximately 20-30 mg of unsorted bulk tissue, DNA and RNA were co-extracted together. The patients carried chronic HBV infection and had received no treatment.

This sample is part of a study of tumor-infiltrating lymphocytes in primary liver carcinoma. Broader study findings: Only about 7.5-25% of top clones appeared in all five tumor regions.

Germline V lookup: CDR1 SQVTM, CDR2 ANQGSEA. The CDR3 is 12 amino acids. The TCR originated in a man aged 40-49 years with primary liver carcinoma and hepatitis B virus infection. This rearrangement joins TRBV29-1 to TRBJ2-1; D call uncertain. Sequenced sample: liver tumor tissue from sampling region 3. The subset was: tumor region T3, left-lateral pole. The CDR3 spells CIVIWATNEQFF. As DNA, the CDR3 is TGCATCGTTATTTGGGCTACCAATGAGCAGTTCTTC.